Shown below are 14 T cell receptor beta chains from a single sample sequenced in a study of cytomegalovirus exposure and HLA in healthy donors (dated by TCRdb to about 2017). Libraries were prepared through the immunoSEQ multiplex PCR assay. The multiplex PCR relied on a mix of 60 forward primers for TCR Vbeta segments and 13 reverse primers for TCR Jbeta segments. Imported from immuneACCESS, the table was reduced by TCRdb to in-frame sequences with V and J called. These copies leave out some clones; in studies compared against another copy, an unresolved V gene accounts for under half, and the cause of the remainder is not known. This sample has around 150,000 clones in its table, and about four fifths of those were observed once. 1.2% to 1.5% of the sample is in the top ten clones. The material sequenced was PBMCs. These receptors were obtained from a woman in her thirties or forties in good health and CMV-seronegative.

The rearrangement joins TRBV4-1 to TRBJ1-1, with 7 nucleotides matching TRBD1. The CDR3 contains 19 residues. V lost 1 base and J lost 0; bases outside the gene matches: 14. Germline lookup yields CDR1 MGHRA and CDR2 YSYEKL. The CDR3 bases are TGCGCCAGCAGCCAAGTGAGGGGGCAGAGCCTATATCTGAACACTGAAGCTTTCTTT. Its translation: CASSQVRGQSLYLNTEAFF.

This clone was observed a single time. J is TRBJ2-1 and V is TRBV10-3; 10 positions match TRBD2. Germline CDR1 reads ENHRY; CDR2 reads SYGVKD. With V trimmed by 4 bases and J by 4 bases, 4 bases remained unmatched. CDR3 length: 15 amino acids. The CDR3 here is CAISAGSGGYNEQFF. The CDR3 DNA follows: TGTGCCATCAGTGCTGGTAGCGGGGGGTACAATGAGCAGTTCTTC.

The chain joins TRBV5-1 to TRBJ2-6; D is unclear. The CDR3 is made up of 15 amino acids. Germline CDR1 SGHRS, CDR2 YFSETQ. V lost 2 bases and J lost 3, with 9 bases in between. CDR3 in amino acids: CASSLFEIGANVLTF. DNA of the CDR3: TGCGCCAGCAGCTTATTCGAGATTGGGGCCAACGTCCTGACTTTC.

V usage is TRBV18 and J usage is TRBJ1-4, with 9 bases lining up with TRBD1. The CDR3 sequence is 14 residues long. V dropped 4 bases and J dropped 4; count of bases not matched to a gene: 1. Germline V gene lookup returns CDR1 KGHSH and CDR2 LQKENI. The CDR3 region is CASSRQGVNEKLFF. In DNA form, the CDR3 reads TGTGCCAGCTCACGACAGGGGGTTAATGAAAAACTGTTTTTT.

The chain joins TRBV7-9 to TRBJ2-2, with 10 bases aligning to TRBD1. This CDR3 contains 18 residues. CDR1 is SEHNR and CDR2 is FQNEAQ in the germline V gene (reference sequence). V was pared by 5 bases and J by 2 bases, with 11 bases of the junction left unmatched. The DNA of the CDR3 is TGTGCCAGCAGCCCTGGGACAGGGGCGCTCAGTAACACCGGGGAGCTGTTTTTT. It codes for CASSPGTGALSNTGELFF.

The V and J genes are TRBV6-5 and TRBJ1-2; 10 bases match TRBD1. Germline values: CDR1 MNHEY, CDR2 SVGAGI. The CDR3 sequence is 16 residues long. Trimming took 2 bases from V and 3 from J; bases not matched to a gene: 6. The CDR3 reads CASSYVAGTGDYGYTF. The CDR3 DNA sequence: TGTGCCAGCAGTTACGTTGCCGGGACAGGGGACTATGGCTACACCTTC.

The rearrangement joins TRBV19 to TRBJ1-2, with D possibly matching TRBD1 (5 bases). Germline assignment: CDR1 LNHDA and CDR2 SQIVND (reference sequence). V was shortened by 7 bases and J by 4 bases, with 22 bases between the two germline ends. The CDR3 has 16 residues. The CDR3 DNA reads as TGTGCCAGTATCCCCTCCGGACATCTATCCTCCTATGGCTACACCTTC. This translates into CASIPSGHLSSYGYTF.

The chain's CDR3 is CASSLGQINYGYTF. The CDR3, as DNA: TGTGCCAGCAGTCTGGGACAGATCAACTATGGCTACACCTTC. The J gene is TRBJ1-2, the V gene TRBV6-5; TRBD1 aligns across 7 bases. Per the germline V gene, CDR1 is MNHEY and CDR2 is SVGAGI. V was clipped by 5 bases and J by 2 bases; unmatched bases: 5. The length of the CDR3 is 14 residues.

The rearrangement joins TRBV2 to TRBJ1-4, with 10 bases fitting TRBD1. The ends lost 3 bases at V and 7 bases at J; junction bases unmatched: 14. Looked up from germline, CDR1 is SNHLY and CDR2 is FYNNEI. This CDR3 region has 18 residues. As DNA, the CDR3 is TGTGCCAGCAGTGACTACGTCCCGGGACAGGGGCAGGCTGAAAAACTGTTTTTT. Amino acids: CASSDYVPGQGQAEKLFF.

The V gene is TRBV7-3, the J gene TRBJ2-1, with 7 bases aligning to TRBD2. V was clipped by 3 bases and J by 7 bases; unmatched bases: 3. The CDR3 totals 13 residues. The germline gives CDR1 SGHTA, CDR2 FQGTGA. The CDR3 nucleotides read TGTGCCAGCAGCTTTGGCGGGGGAAATGAGCAGTTCTTC. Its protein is CASSFGGGNEQFF.

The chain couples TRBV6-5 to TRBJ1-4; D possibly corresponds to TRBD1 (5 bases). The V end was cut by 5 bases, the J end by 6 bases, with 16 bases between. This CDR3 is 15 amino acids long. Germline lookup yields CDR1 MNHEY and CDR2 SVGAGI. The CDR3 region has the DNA TGTGCCAGCAGTAACAGGCCCTATCCGGATGAAAAACTGTTTTTT. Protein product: CASSNRPYPDEKLFF.

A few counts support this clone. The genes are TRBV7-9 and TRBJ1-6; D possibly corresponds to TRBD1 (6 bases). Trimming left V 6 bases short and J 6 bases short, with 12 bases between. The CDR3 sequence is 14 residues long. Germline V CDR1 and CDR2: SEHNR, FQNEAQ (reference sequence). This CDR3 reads CASSADSLNSPLHF. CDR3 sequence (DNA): TGTGCCAGCAGTGCGGACAGTCTTAATTCACCCCTCCACTTT.

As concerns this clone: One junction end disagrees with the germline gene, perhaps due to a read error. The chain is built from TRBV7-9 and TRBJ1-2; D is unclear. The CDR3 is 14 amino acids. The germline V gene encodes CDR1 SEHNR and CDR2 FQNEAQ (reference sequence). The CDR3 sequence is CDSSLKSSGYGYTF. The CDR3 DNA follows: TGTGACAGCAGCCTAAAGTCCAGCGGCTATGGCTACACCTTC.

This CDR3 reads CASSLIEGAGGYTF. The CDR3 bases are TGTGCCAGCAGTTTAATTGAGGGGGCGGGGGGCTACACCTTC. The V gene is TRBV28, the J gene TRBJ1-2, with 7 bases fitting TRBD1. Germline loops: CDR1 MDHEN, CDR2 SYDVKM. J gave up 8 bases and V 2 bases, and 8 bases lay outside the gene matches. The length of the CDR3 is 14 residues.